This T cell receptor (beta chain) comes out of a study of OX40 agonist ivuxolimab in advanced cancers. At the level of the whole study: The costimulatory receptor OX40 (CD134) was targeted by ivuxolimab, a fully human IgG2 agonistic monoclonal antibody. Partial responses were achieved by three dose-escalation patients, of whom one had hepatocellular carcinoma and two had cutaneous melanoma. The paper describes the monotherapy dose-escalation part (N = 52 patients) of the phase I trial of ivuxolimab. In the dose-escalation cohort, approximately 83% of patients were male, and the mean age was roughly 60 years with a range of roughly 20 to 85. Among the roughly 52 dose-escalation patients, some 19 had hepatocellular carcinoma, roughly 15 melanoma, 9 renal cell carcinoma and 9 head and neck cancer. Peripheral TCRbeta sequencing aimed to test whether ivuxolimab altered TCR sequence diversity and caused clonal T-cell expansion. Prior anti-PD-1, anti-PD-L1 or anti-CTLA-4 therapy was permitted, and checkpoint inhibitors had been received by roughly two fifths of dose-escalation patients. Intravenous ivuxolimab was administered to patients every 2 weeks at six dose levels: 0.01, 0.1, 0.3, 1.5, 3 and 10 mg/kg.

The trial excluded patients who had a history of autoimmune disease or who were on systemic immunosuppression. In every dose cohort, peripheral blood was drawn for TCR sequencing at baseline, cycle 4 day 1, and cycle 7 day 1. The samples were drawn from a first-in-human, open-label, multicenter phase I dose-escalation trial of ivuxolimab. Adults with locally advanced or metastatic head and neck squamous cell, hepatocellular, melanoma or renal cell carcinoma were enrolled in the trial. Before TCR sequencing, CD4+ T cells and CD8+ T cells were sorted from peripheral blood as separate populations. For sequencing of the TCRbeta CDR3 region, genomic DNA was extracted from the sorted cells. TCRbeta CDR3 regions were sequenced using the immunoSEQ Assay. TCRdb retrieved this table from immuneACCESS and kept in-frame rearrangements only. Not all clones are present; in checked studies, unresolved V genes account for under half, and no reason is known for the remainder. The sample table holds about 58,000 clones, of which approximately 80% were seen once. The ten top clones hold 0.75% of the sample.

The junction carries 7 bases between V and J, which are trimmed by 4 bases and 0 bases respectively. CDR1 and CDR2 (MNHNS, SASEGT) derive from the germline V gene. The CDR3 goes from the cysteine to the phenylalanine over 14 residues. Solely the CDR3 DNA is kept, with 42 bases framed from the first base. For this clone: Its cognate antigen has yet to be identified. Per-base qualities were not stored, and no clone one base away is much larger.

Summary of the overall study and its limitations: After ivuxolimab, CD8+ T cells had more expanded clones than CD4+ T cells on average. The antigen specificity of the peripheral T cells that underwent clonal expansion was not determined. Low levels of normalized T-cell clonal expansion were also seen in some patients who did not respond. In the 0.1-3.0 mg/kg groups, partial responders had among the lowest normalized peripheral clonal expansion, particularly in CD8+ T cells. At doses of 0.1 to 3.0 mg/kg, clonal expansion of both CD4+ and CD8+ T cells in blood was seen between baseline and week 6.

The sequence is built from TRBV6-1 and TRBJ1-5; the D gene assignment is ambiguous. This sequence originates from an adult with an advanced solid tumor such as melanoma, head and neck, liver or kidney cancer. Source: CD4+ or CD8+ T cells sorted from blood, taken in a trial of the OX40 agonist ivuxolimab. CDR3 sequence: CASSGPTSNQPQHF. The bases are TGTGCCAGCAGTGGACCAACTAGCAATCAGCCCCAGCATTTT.